A selection of T cell receptor beta chains follows, all from one sample in a study of blood T cell repertoires in COVID-19. Assay: immunoSEQ multiplex PCR; the TCRdb copy retains only in-frame clones and omits some. Among 60,000 to 65,000 clones listed, approximately 84% were seen once. The sample comprised peripheral blood. These receptors all come from a man in his fifties or sixties with COVID-19, enrolled during active disease. Each CDR3 is given with its conserved first and last residue. The order of the fields is clone size, V gene, D gene, J gene, CDR3 protein, CDR3 DNA. The D gene is left open where the match is weak. Part of the rows lack a size; the others show once, few, many or a class for expanded clones.

>-|TRBV2|TRBD1|TRBJ1-5
CASKVGTANQPQHF
TGTGCCAGCAAAGTCGGGACAGCCAATCAGCCCCAGCATTTT
>-|TRBV9|-|TRBJ1-2
CASSVDPDTNYGYTF
TGTGCCAGCAGCGTAGATCCAGATACTAACTATGGCTACACCTTC
>-|TRBV11-2|TRBD1|TRBJ2-7
CASSLRQGSYEQYF
TGTGCCAGCAGCCTTAGACAGGGGTCCTACGAGCAGTACTTC
>few|TRBV21-1|-|TRBJ1-2
CASSKADRDQKNYGYTF
TGTGCCAGCAGCAAAGCGGACAGGGACCAAAAAAACTATGGCTACACCTTC
>-|TRBV6-5|TRBD1|TRBJ1-5
CASQVGGRQPQHF
TGTGCCAGCCAGGTAGGGGGCAGGCAGCCCCAGCATTTT
>-|TRBV27|-|TRBJ1-1
CASRYNGSPEAFF
TGTGCCAGCAGATATAACGGGTCCCCTGAAGCTTTCTTT
>-|TRBV11-2|-|TRBJ1-6
CASNPSGSHSPLHF
TGTGCCAGCAACCCCTCAGGGTCTCATTCACCCCTCCACTTT
>-|TRBV20-1|-|TRBJ2-2
CSARQTGELFF
TGCAGTGCCCGACAAACCGGGGAGCTGTTTTTT
>-|TRBV7-2|-|TRBJ2-1
CASSWGLGGNEQFF
TGTGCCAGCAGCTGGGGACTCGGAGGGAATGAGCAGTTCTTC
>-|TRBV12-2|-|TRBJ2-1
CASRLAPPGRELKNEQFF
TGTGCAAGTCGCTTAGCCCCCCCTGGGCGGGAGTTAAAAAATGAGCAGTTCTTC
>few|TRBV2|-|TRBJ2-3
CASMWDITDTQYF
TGTGCCAGCATGTGGGACATCACAGATACGCAGTATTTT
>few|TRBV19|-|TRBJ1-6
CASSPVGTNSPLHF
TGTGCCAGTAGTCCCGTAGGGACAAATTCACCCCTCCACTTT
>many|TRBV12-2|-|TRBJ2-2
CASRLRGRRHGELFF
TGTGCAAGTCGCTTAAGAGGGAGGCGGCACGGGGAGCTGTTTTTT
>-|TRBV7-3|TRBD2|TRBJ2-7
CASSPGLAGTGEQYF
TGTGCCAGCAGCCCCGGACTAGCGGGGACGGGCGAGCAGTACTTC
>few|TRBV15|TRBD1|TRBJ1-1
CATSRVRQGGTRAFF
TGTGCCACCAGCAGAGTTCGACAGGGCGGGACTAGAGCTTTCTTT
>-|TRBV28|TRBD2|TRBJ2-7
CASSLTSSRGEQYF
TGTGCCAGCAGTCTGACTAGCTCCCGGGGGGAGCAGTACTTC
>-|TRBV3-1/TRBV3-2|-|TRBJ2-5
CASSQGRIAETQYF
TGTGCCAGCAGCCAAGGAAGGATAGCAGAGACCCAGTACTTC
>-|TRBV5-1|-|TRBJ1-5
CASSLEAGRGNQPQHF
TGCGCCAGCAGCTTGGAAGCAGGGCGAGGCAATCAGCCCCAGCATTTT
>-|TRBV7-6|TRBD2|TRBJ2-7
CASRTGGNGRGEQYF
TGTGCCAGCAGGACCGGGGGTAACGGGAGGGGCGAGCAGTACTTC
>-|TRBV7-9|-|TRBJ1-5
CAAQKDSNQPQHF
TGTGCCGCTCAGAAAGATAGCAATCAGCCCCAGCATTTT
>-|TRBV5-1|-|TRBJ2-1
CASSPDGWGGSSNEQFF
TGCGCCAGCAGCCCGGACGGGTGGGGCGGCAGTAGCAATGAGCAGTTCTTC
>-|TRBV18|-|TRBJ1-3
CASSPEVIGRFGNTIYF
TGTGCCAGCTCACCAGAGGTGATAGGGAGATTTGGAAACACCATATATTTT
>once|TRBV7-9|-|TRBJ1-1
CASSLVTGNTEAFF
TGTGCCAGCAGCTTAGTCACAGGGAACACTGAAGCTTTCTTT
>-|TRBV19|TRBD2|TRBJ2-5
CASSSPSRGGQETQYF
TGTGCCAGTAGTTCGCCTTCACGGGGGGGCCAAGAGACCCAGTACTTC
>-|TRBV28|-|TRBJ1-2
CASSSPQGWGYGYTF
TGTGCCAGCAGTAGCCCTCAGGGTTGGGGCTATGGCTACACCTTC
>-|TRBV29-1|-|TRBJ2-5
CSVEYGGETQYF
TGCAGCGTTGAGTACGGCGGTGAGACCCAGTACTTC
>-|TRBV6-5|TRBD1|TRBJ1-2
CASSPLTGPLYGYTF
TGTGCCAGCAGTCCCTTGACAGGGCCCCTCTATGGCTACACCTTC
>-|TRBV30|-|TRBJ2-3
CAWRDRTVTDTQYF
TGTGCCTGGAGAGATAGGACAGTCACAGATACGCAGTATTTT
>-|TRBV19|-|TRBJ2-2
CASSIHGTGNPITGELFF
TGTGCCAGTAGTATACATGGAACAGGGAACCCTATAACCGGGGAGCTGTTTTTT
>-|TRBV7-3|TRBD2|TRBJ2-5
CASSFGTNQETQYF
TGTGCCAGCAGCTTCGGGACTAACCAAGAGACCCAGTACTTC
>once|TRBV7-2|TRBD1|TRBJ1-6
CASSSGQGRSPLHF
TGTGCCAGCAGCTCGGGACAGGGGAGGTCACCCCTCCACTTT
>-|TRBV25-1|-|TRBJ2-5
CASSYGETQYF
TGTGCCAGCAGTTATGGCGAGACCCAGTACTTC
>-|TRBV12-5|TRBD1|TRBJ1-2
CASGLVGTGVDGGYTF
TGTGCTAGTGGTTTGGTGGGCACAGGGGTGGATGGTGGCTACACCTTC
>-|TRBV6-5|-|TRBJ2-1
CATLPGGVVYNEQFF
TGTGCCACCCTCCCGGGCGGGGTCGTTTACAATGAGCAGTTCTTC
>-|TRBV10-1|-|TRBJ2-1
CASSQLYRNEQFF
TGCGCCAGCAGTCAACTATACAGGAATGAGCAGTTCTTC
>-|TRBV28|TRBD1|TRBJ2-3
CASSRVWGQGAVTDTQYF
TGTGCCAGCAGTAGGGTGTGGGGACAGGGGGCCGTCACAGATACGCAGTATTTT
>-|TRBV3-1/TRBV3-2|TRBD1|TRBJ2-7
CASSPGTGGSYEQYF
TGTGCCAGCAGTCCCGGGACAGGGGGCTCCTACGAGCAGTACTTC
>once|TRBV9|TRBD1|TRBJ2-2
CASSVEEGALTGELFF
TGTGCCAGCAGCGTAGAAGAGGGGGCCCTCACCGGGGAGCTGTTTTTT
>few|TRBV24-1|TRBD1|TRBJ2-3
CATVGTGGDTQYF
TGTGCCACCGTCGGGACAGGGGGAGATACGCAGTATTTT
>-|TRBV5-1|-|TRBJ2-7
CASSLGGLGSREQYF
TGCGCCAGCAGCTTAGGAGGGCTGGGTTCTCGGGAGCAGTACTTC
>-|TRBV12-3/TRBV12-4|-|TRBJ1-4
CASRRQVGEKLFF
TGTGCCAGCAGGCGACAGGTGGGCGAAAAACTGTTTTTT
>-|TRBV14|-|TRBJ1-2
CASSPRDGVGYTF
TGTGCCAGCAGCCCCCGTGACGGGGTTGGCTACACCTTC
>-|TRBV4-2|-|TRBJ2-2
CASSQDFALSSLLFF
TGTGCCAGCAGCCAAGATTTTGCCCTTTCGAGTTTATTGTTTTTT
>-|TRBV5-5|TRBD1|TRBJ2-7
CASSTGTGGTYEQYF
TGTGCCAGCAGCACCGGGACAGGGGGGACCTACGAGCAGTACTTC
>-|TRBV6-6|TRBD1|TRBJ2-7
CASTKTGVYEQYF
TGTGCCAGCACCAAGACAGGGGTCTACGAGCAGTACTTC
>-|TRBV27|TRBD1|TRBJ1-1
CASSPTGANTEAFF
TGTGCCAGCAGTCCGACAGGGGCGAACACTGAAGCTTTCTTT
>-|TRBV5-4|TRBD1|TRBJ2-3
CASSSRTGEVSDTQYF
TGTGCCAGCAGCTCCCGGACAGGGGAGGTCTCAGATACGCAGTATTTT